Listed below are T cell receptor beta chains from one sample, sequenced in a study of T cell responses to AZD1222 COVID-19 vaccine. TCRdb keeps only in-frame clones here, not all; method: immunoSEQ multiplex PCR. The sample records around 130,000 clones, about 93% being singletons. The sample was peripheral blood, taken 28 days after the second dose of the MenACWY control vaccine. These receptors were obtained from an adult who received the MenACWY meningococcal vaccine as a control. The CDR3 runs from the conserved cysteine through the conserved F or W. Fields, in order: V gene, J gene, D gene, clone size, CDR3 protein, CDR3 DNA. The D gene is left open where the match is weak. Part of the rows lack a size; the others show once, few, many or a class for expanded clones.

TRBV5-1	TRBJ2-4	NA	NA	CASSLSSGDGIQYF	TGCGCCAGCAGCTTGTCTTCCGGTGACGGCATTCAGTACTTC
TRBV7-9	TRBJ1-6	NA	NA	CASSLEKANSPLHF	TGTGCCAGCAGCTTAGAGAAGGCTAATTCACCCCTCCACTTT
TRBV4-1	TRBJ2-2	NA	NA	CASSQIASSNTGELFF	TGCGCCAGCAGCCAAATTGCGTCTTCGAACACCGGGGAGCTGTTTTTT
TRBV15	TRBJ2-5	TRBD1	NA	CATSRRTGPGETQYF	TGTGCCACCAGCAGGAGGACAGGCCCTGGAGAGACCCAGTACTTC
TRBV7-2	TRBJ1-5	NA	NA	CASSLGPGGNQPQHF	TGTGCCAGCAGCTTAGGACCAGGGGGCAATCAGCCCCAGCATTTT
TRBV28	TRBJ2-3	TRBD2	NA	CASSFTGGAGVSASTDTQYF	TGTGCCAGCAGTTTCACCGGCGGGGCGGGGGTTAGCGCCAGCACAGATACGCAGTATTTT
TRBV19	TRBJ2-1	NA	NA	CASSIVPGLRRNEQFF	TGTGCCAGTAGTATAGTTCCGGGGCTGAGACGCAATGAGCAGTTCTTC
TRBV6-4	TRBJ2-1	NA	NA	CASSDGGYEQFF	TGTGCCAGCAGTGACGGGGGTTATGAGCAGTTCTTC
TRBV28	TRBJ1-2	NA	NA	CASSLLQAGLGYGYTF	TGTGCCAGCAGTTTATTACAGGCGGGGTTGGGCTATGGCTACACCTTC
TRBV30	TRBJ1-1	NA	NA	CAWSSRGTGEAFF	TGTGCCTGGAGTTCTCGGGGTACGGGTGAAGCTTTCTTT
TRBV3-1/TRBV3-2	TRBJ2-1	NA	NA	CASSPSTWIGGLIARRFF	TGTGCCAGCAGTCCCTCAACGTGGATCGGGGGCCTGATCGCACGTCGGTTCTTC
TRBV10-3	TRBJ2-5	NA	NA	CAISQGETQYF	TGTGCCATCAGTCAAGGAGAGACCCAGTACTTC
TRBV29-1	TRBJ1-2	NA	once	CSVAAGYGYTF	TGCAGCGTTGCGGCCGGGTATGGCTACACCTTC
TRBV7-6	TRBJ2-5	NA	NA	CASSLDGTPTETQYF	TGTGCCAGCAGCTTAGACGGGACACCTACGGAGACCCAGTACTTC
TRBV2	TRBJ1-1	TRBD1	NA	CASTEGQGKTEAFF	TGTGCCAGCACCGAGGGACAGGGGAAAACTGAAGCTTTCTTT
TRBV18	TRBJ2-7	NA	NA	CASSPRETYEQYF	TGTGCCAGCTCACCACGAGAGACCTACGAGCAGTACTTC
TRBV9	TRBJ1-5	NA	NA	CASAKDSNQPQHF	TGTGCCAGCGCCAAAGATAGCAATCAGCCCCAGCATTTT
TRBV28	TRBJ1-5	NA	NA	CASRAVNQPQHF	TGTGCCAGCAGGGCAGTTAATCAGCCCCAGCATTTT
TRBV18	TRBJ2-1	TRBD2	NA	CASSPASGSWNEQFF	TGTGCCAGCTCACCGGCTAGCGGGAGTTGGAATGAGCAGTTCTTC
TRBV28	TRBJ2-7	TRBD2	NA	CASSSLAGALRGGWQYF	TGTGCCAGCAGCTCTCTAGCGGGAGCGCTTCGTGGAGGGTGGCAGTACTTC
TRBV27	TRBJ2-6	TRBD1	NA	CASSLGTGGTGANVLTF	TGTGCCAGCAGTTTGGGGACAGGGGGCACTGGGGCCAACGTCCTGACTTTC
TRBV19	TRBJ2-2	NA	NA	CASSSAGSAGELFF	TGTGCCAGTAGTAGTGCGGGATCAGCCGGGGAGCTGTTTTTT
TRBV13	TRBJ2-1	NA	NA	CASSLTASGDSSYNEQFF	TGTGCCAGCAGCTTAACTGCCTCGGGCGATAGCTCCTACAATGAGCAGTTCTTC
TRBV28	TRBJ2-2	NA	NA	CASSRRAYGELFF	TGTGCCAGCAGCCGGAGGGCCTACGGGGAGCTGTTTTTT
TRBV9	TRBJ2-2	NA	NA	CASSVTFGLNTGELFF	TGTGCCAGCAGCGTAACCTTCGGGCTAAACACCGGGGAGCTGTTTTTT
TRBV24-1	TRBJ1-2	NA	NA	CATLGQPGGYTF	TGTGCCACTCTAGGGCAGCCAGGCGGCTACACCTTC
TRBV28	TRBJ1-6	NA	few	CASSFPGHKNSPLHF	TGTGCCAGCAGTTTCCCGGGCCATAAAAATTCACCCCTCCACTTT
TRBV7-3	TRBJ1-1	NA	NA	CASSGGTGTEAFF	TGTGCCAGCAGCGGGGGGACCGGAACTGAAGCTTTCTTT
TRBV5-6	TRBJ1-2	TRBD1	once	CASSPMTGQGTYGYTF	TGTGCCAGCAGCCCAATGACAGGACAGGGGACCTATGGCTACACCTTC
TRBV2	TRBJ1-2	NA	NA	CASTRDQGYYGYTF	TGTGCCAGCACCCGGGATCAGGGGTACTATGGCTACACCTTC
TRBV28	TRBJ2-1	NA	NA	CASSLRLGRPGAVRSSYNEQFF	TGTGCCAGCAGTTTAAGGTTAGGGCGGCCAGGGGCGGTTCGGAGCTCCTACAATGAGCAGTTCTTC
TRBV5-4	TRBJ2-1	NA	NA	CASSLGAGSYNEQFF	TGTGCCAGCAGCTTGGGGGCGGGCTCCTACAATGAGCAGTTCTTC
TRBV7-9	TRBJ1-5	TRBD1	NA	CASSLGESGTGFWEPQHF	TGTGCCAGCAGCTTAGGGGAATCCGGGACAGGGTTTTGGGAGCCCCAGCATTTT
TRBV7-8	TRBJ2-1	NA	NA	CASSPPPANEQFF	TGTGCCAGCAGCCCCCCCCCAGCTAATGAGCAGTTCTTC
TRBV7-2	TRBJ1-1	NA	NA	CASSIRHTEAFF	TGTGCCAGCAGTATCCGGCACACTGAAGCTTTCTTT
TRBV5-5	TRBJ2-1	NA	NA	CASSLFVGNYNEQFF	TGTGCCAGCAGCTTGTTTGTAGGGAATTACAATGAGCAGTTCTTC
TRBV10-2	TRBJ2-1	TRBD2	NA	CASSEVLANNIDNEQFF	TGCGCCAGCAGTGAGGTACTAGCGAATAACATCGACAATGAGCAGTTCTTC
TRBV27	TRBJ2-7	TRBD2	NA	CASSATSGSYEQYF	TGTGCCAGCAGTGCTACTAGCGGGAGCTACGAGCAGTACTTC
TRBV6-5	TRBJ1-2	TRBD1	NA	CASSLGQTSPTF	TGTGCCAGCAGCTTGGGACAGACGTCGCCCACCTTC
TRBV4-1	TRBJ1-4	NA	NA	CASSQLDSATNEKLFF	TGCGCCAGCAGCCAATTGGACAGTGCAACTAATGAAAAACTGTTTTTT
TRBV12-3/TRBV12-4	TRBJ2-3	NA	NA	CASSLGITDTQYF	TGTGCCAGCAGTTTGGGCATTACAGATACGCAGTATTTT
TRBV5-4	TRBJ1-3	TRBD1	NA	CASSLGTGEAGNTIYF	TGTGCCAGCAGCTTGGGGACAGGGGAGGCTGGAAACACCATATATTTT
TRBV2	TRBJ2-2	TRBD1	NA	CASSRTGGFTGELFF	TGTGCCAGCAGCAGGACAGGGGGGTTCACCGGGGAGCTGTTTTTT
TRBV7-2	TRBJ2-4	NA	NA	CASSYGRMAKNIQYF	TGTGCCAGCAGCTACGGGAGAATGGCCAAAAACATTCAGTACTTC
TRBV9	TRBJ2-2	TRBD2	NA	CASSPRTSGGTGELFF	TGTGCCAGCAGCCCCCGGACTAGCGGGGGCACCGGGGAGCTGTTTTTT
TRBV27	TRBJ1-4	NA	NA	CASSLGITTNEKLFF	TGTGCCAGCAGTCTCGGGATAACAACTAATGAAAAACTGTTTTTT
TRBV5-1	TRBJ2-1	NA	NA	CASSFGTQLYNEQFF	TGCGCCAGCAGCTTCGGGACACAGCTCTACAATGAGCAGTTCTTC
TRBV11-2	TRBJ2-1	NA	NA	CASSFSGTHEQFF	TGTGCCAGCAGCTTTTCAGGGACCCATGAGCAGTTCTTC
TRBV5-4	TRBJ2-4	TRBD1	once	CASSLGQGAVKNIQYF	TGTGCCAGCAGCCTGGGACAGGGGGCGGTCAAAAACATTCAGTACTTC
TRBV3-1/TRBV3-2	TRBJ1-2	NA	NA	CASSQVAGAPDSGYTF	TGTGCCAGCAGCCAAGTCGCAGGGGCTCCGGACTCTGGCTACACCTTC
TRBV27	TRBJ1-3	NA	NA	CASSNRLGTIYF	TGTGCCAGCAGCAACAGGCTCGGAACCATATATTTT
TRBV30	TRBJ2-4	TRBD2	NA	CAWSGPAGQVGTKNIQYF	TGTGCCTGGAGTGGCCCAGCGGGGCAGGTAGGGACCAAAAACATTCAGTACTTC
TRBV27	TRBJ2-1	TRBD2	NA	CASSSGLVGHEQFF	TGTGCCAGCAGTTCGGGACTAGTTGGGCATGAGCAGTTCTTC